The rows below give T cell receptor beta chains drawn from one sample of a study of blood T cell repertoires in COVID-19. Sequenced by immunoSEQ multiplex PCR; TCRdb stores in-frame clones only, minus some. The table has about 250,000 clones, 82% seen once. The sequenced sample consisted of peripheral blood. Every receptor here comes from an elderly woman with active or convalescent COVID-19. Both conserved end residues are part of each CDR3. A D gene is named only where the DNA matches it firmly. Some rows have no size entry. The others give once, few or many, or a class for an expanded clone.

>TRBD1|TRBV3-1/TRBV3-2|TRBJ1-2|NA
CASSRIEGAGGYTF
TGTGCCAGCAGCCGCATAGAGGGGGCTGGGGGCTACACCTTC
>NA|TRBV5-5|TRBJ2-2|once
CASSAQGVRELFF
TGTGCCAGCAGCGCACAGGGTGTGCGGGAGCTGTTTTTT
>NA|TRBV2|TRBJ1-4|few
CASSEYSAGTTNEKLFF
TGTGCCAGCAGTGAATACAGCGCGGGTACAACTAATGAAAAACTGTTTTTT
>NA|TRBV27|TRBJ1-3|NA
CASGRGKGNTIYF
TGTGCCAGCGGCAGGGGAAAAGGAAACACCATATATTTT
>TRBD2|TRBV5-1|TRBJ2-1|NA
CASSLTGGSSYNEQFF
TGCGCCAGCAGCTTGACGGGCGGGAGCTCCTACAATGAGCAGTTCTTC
>NA|TRBV5-1|TRBJ1-2|once
CASSLDGGNGYTF
TGCGCCAGCAGCTTGGATGGAGGGAATGGCTACACCTTC
>TRBD2|TRBV19|TRBJ2-3|NA
CATSRGLAGGKGFTDTQYF
TGTGCCACTTCCCGGGGACTAGCGGGAGGGAAGGGTTTCACAGATACGCAGTATTTT
>TRBD1|TRBV30|TRBJ1-6|few
CAWGTVENSPLHF
TGTGCCTGGGGGACAGTGGAGAATTCACCCCTCCACTTT
>TRBD1|TRBV6-1|TRBJ2-7|NA
CASRPTGSEQYF
TGTGCCAGCAGGCCGACAGGGAGCGAGCAGTACTTC
>TRBD1|TRBV3-1/TRBV3-2|TRBJ1-3|NA
CASSPDWTGAGNTIYF
TGTGCCAGCAGCCCGGACTGGACAGGAGCTGGAAACACCATATATTTT
>TRBD1|TRBV7-2|TRBJ2-1|NA
CASSLALGQGSYNEQFF
TGTGCCAGCAGCTTAGCCCTCGGACAGGGTTCGTACAATGAGCAGTTCTTC